The T cell receptor (beta chain) described here comes from a study of vaccination effects on CD4 cells after COVID-19. Regarding the study as a whole: Healthy vaccinees' vaccine-induced clones included only 1 of 255 cross-reacting with common cold coronaviruses.

Peptide-pool stimulation followed by sequencing identified expanded antigen-specific CD4+ clonotypes in the ViraFEST assay. Between days 9 and 11 of culture, CD4+ T cells were separated out. Cultures got half-medium changes with IL-2 on days 3 and 7. A note on this clone: Its antigen is undetermined.

Using immunoSEQ multiplex PCR, the repertoire was profiled, and TCRdb retains in-frame clones only, with some absent. Here the sample spans tens of thousands of clones, 75% to 90% being singletons. Germline assignment: CDR1 MDHEN and CDR2 SYDVKM. This CDR3 is built from 15 residues. The V and J ends lost 8 bases and 5 bases respectively, with 19 bases between them. This clonotype originated in a human donor who received a COVID-19 vaccine. V gene TRBV28 combines with J gene TRBJ2-4, with D possibly TRBD2 on 6 matching bases. Sequenced here: CD4+ T cells from PBMCs cultured with HCoV-229E spike peptides, sampled before COVID-19 vaccination. Here the CDR3 DNA reads TGTGCCAGCGGGGGACGGGGGAGAGCAGAAAACATTCAGTACTTC. It specifies CASGGRGRAENIQYF.